Described below is a single T cell receptor (beta chain) sequence and its context. What it binds is not known. The data belong to a study of T cell responses to AZD1222 COVID-19 vaccine. Overall study results and limits: Without day 14 samples, only post-peak T cell repertoires were studied. Spike was spanned by vaccine-associated CD4 TCRs, with dominance at 160-218 and 743-854. Epitopes outside B.1.351 and B.1.1.7 mutated regions reportedly drew nearly half of spike TCRs. Donors were mostly white British, more females; clonal diversity possibly underestimated.

The protocol was immunoSEQ multiplex PCR, while the TCRdb copy is restricted to in-frame clones and leaves out a portion. The table lists some 150,000 clones, around 85% of them singletons. V was shortened by 8 bases and J by 2 bases, with 13 bases between the two germline ends. The CDR3 is 14 amino acids. Per germline, CDR1 SEHNR and CDR2 FQNEAQ (reference sequence). This sequence originates from an adult in good health. This sequence joins TRBV7-9 and TRBJ1-3, with no clear D. Sequencing was performed on peripheral blood, taken on day 0 of MenACWY control vaccination. CDR3 DNA sequence: TGTGCCAGCCGAGTGGCGGGAACTGGAAACACCATATATTTT. This encodes CASRVAGTGNTIYF.